Listed below are T cell receptor beta chains from one sample, sequenced in a study of blood T cell repertoires in COVID-19. Produced via immunoSEQ multiplex PCR; TCRdb's table is partial and in-frame only. Here the sample spans almost 250,000 clones, 75% to 90% being singletons. Material for sequencing was PBMCs or T cells enriched from blood (not recorded which). The receptor source for this set is a woman in her thirties who had recovered from COVID-19. Each CDR3 is given with its conserved first and last residue. A D gene is named only where the DNA matches it firmly. Clone size is given for some rows only: seen once, a few or many times, or a class if the clone is expanded.

TRBV4-1	.	16	TRBJ1-2	TRBD1	TGCGCCAGCAGCCAAGATTCTGACAGGGGGGGCTATGGCTACACCTTC	CASSQDSDRGGYGYTF
TRBV28	.	19	TRBJ1-1	.	TGTGCCAGCAGACCCGGGGACACGCTGCTAGGAAGTCCGGATCCTGAAGCTTTCTTT	CASRPGDTLLGSPDPEAFF
TRBV28	.	14	TRBJ1-2	.	TGTGCCAGCAGTCCCCCGGTGGGGGGCTATGGCTACACCTTC	CASSPPVGGYGYTF
TRBV6-2/TRBV6-3	once	14	TRBJ2-7	.	TGTGCCAGCAGTTACGGAGCGTATCCTATCGAGCAGTACTTC	CASSYGAYPIEQYF
TRBV9	.	15	TRBJ2-7	TRBD1	TGTGCCAGCAGCGTCACAGGACAGGGACGTGAGGAGCAGTACTTC	CASSVTGQGREEQYF
TRBV11-3	.	15	TRBJ2-3	.	TGTGCCAGCAGTCCCACGGGAATTGTTACGGATACGCAGTATTTT	CASSPTGIVTDTQYF
TRBV6-5	.	15	TRBJ2-3	TRBD2	TGTGCCAGCAGCACTAGCGGGAGATGGACAGATACGCAGTATTTT	CASSTSGRWTDTQYF
TRBV6-5	.	15	TRBJ1-2	TRBD1	TGTGCCAGCACCCGGGACAGGGGGAGCGACTATGGCTACACCTTC	CASTRDRGSDYGYTF
TRBV28	.	14	TRBJ1-2	.	TGTGCCAGCAGACCAACCTTAGCTAACTATGGCTACACCTTC	CASRPTLANYGYTF
TRBV19	.	13	TRBJ1-1	TRBD1	TGTGCCAGTACACAGGGGTTAAGCACTGAAGCTTTCTTT	CASTQGLSTEAFF
TRBV19	many	11	TRBJ1-1	.	TGTGCCATCCACTCCGGGGGTGAAGCTTTCTTT	CAIHSGGEAFF
TRBV7-8	.	14	TRBJ1-5	.	TGTGCCAGCAGCTTGGGCAGCCCAGGACAGCCCCAGCATTTT	CASSLGSPGQPQHF
TRBV12-3/TRBV12-4	.	13	TRBJ1-2	TRBD1	TGTGCCAGCAGTCGACAGGGGGCGCGGGGCTACACCTTC	CASSRQGARGYTF
TRBV6-5	.	16	TRBJ1-2	TRBD1	TGTGCCAGCAGTTCCGAACCCTCGACAGGGTCGGGTGGCTACACCTTC	CASSSEPSTGSGGYTF
TRBV30	.	18	TRBJ1-5	.	TGTGCCTGGAGCGGTGGGGCTCAGATCCAGGCTGGAAGTCAGCCCCAGCATTTT	CAWSGGAQIQAGSQPQHF
TRBV11-3	.	14	TRBJ2-1	TRBD2	TGTGCCAGCAGCTTTCGGGAGGGCAGTAATGAGCAGTTCTTC	CASSFREGSNEQFF
TRBV27	.	19	TRBJ1-3	.	TGTGCCAGCAGTTTCTCCCTGCCCGGGGTGTTCGGCTCTGGAAACACCATATATTTT	CASSFSLPGVFGSGNTIYF
TRBV27	.	12	TRBJ2-5	.	TGTGCCACCCTTGGTAGGAGTCAGACCCAGTACTTC	CATLGRSQTQYF
TRBV11-2	.	16	TRBJ2-1	TRBD1	TGTGCCAGCAAGGGGACAGGGGGCTTCTCCTACAATGAGCAGTTCTTC	CASKGTGGFSYNEQFF
TRBV27	once	14	TRBJ1-1	.	TGTGCCAGCAGTCTGCGGACAGATAACACTGAAGCTTTCTTT	CASSLRTDNTEAFF
TRBV28	.	14	TRBJ1-3	.	TGTGCCAGCAGTTCCAGGGGATCTGGAAACACCATATATTTT	CASSSRGSGNTIYF
TRBV9	.	15	TRBJ1-1	TRBD1	TGTGCCAGCAGCGTAGATGACAGGGAGAACACTGAAGCTTTCTTT	CASSVDDRENTEAFF
TRBV9	.	13	TRBJ2-2	.	TGTGCCAGCAGCGTGACAGGCACCGGGGAGCTGTTTTTT	CASSVTGTGELFF
TRBV19	.	18	TRBJ2-3	TRBD2	TGTGCCAGTAGTCCGAGGGGGACAGCGGGAGGAGTCACAGATACGCAGTATTTT	CASSPRGTAGGVTDTQYF
TRBV5-1	.	15	TRBJ1-1	TRBD1	TGCGCCAGCAGCCTAAAACAGGGGGCGGTCACTGAAGCTTTCTTT	CASSLKQGAVTEAFF
TRBV2	.	14	TRBJ2-5	.	TGTGCCAGCAGTGAGAGGCCAAATAAAGAGACCCAGTACTTC	CASSERPNKETQYF
TRBV30	.	13	TRBJ1-2	.	TGTGCCTGGAGAATTGCAGGGGCATCGGGCTACACCTTC	CAWRIAGASGYTF
TRBV13	.	16	TRBJ2-3	.	TGTGCCAGCAGCTCCAGACAGGCCTCTAGCACAGATACGCAGTATTTT	CASSSRQASSTDTQYF
TRBV2	.	13	TRBJ1-2	TRBD1	TGTGCCAGCAGGGATACGACAGGGTACGGCTACACCTTC	CASRDTTGYGYTF
TRBV12-5	once	16	TRBJ2-2	TRBD1	TGTGCTAGTGGTTTGACCCGGACAGGGGTGACCGGGGAGCTGTTTTTT	CASGLTRTGVTGELFF
TRBV5-1	.	19	TRBJ2-7	TRBD2	TGCGCCAGCAGCTGGGGGATAAGGGGACTAGCGGGACCCAACTACGAGCAGTACTTC	CASSWGIRGLAGPNYEQYF
TRBV29-1	.	13	TRBJ2-5	TRBD2	TGCAGCGTTCCGACTAGCGGGAGAGGGACCCAGTACTTC	CSVPTSGRGTQYF
TRBV19	.	13	TRBJ1-5	.	TGTGCCAGTAGCGGACAGCTTAATCAGCCCCAGCATTTT	CASSGQLNQPQHF
TRBV7-2	.	13	TRBJ1-5	.	TGTGCCAGCAGCTTAGCGCAGGGTCAGCCCCAGCATTTT	CASSLAQGQPQHF
TRBV7-9	.	14	TRBJ2-1	TRBD2	TGTGCCAGCAGCTCTGCGGGAGGGTACAATGAGCAGTTCTTC	CASSSAGGYNEQFF
TRBV25-1	few	15	TRBJ2-1	TRBD1	TGTGCCAGCAGCATCACAGGGGGGAAATACAATGAGCAGTTCTTC	CASSITGGKYNEQFF
TRBV27	.	20	TRBJ2-7	.	TGTGCCAGCAGTTCGTCCTACTATTCGCCAACCCGGGTCAGCTCCTACGAGCAGTACTTC	CASSSSYYSPTRVSSYEQYF
TRBV5-1	.	15	TRBJ2-3	TRBD1	TGCGCCAGCAGCTTGGTGGCAGGGGGCGCAGATACGCAGTATTTT	CASSLVAGGADTQYF
TRBV11-2	.	15	TRBJ2-1	.	TGTGCCAGCAGCCCCACCGGGACTCTCTACAATGAGCAGTTCTTC	CASSPTGTLYNEQFF
TRBV28	.	15	TRBJ1-1	TRBD1	TGTGCCAGCACCACCAGACAGGGGGGGAACACTGAAGCTTTCTTT	CASTTRQGGNTEAFF
TRBV19	.	15	TRBJ2-6	.	TGTGCCAGTAGGCGGACAGCTTCTGGGGCCAACGTCCTGACTTTC	CASRRTASGANVLTF
TRBV3-1/TRBV3-2	.	16	TRBJ2-2	.	TGTGCCAGCAGCCAACGAGTTACTAGCAGGTCCGGGGAGCTGTTTTTT	CASSQRVTSRSGELFF
TRBV19	.	16	TRBJ1-2	TRBD1	TGTGCCAGTACTCAACGCCCGGGACAGAGTTTCTATGGCTACACCTTC	CASTQRPGQSFYGYTF
TRBV9	.	15	TRBJ1-4	TRBD1	TGTGCCAGCAGCGTAGACCTGGACAGGGATGAAAAACTGTTTTTT	CASSVDLDRDEKLFF
TRBV2	.	14	TRBJ2-7	.	TGTGCCAGCAGTGTAGGGACAACGGGAGGCGAGCAGTACTTC	CASSVGTTGGEQYF
TRBV11-2	.	19	TRBJ2-7	TRBD2	TGTGCCAGCAGCTTAGGGTCCGGGACTAGCGGGAGGGTAATTTACGAGCAGTACTTC	CASSLGSGTSGRVIYEQYF
TRBV3-1/TRBV3-2	.	16	TRBJ2-1	TRBD2	TGTGCCAGCAGCCCGCTAGCGGGAGTGGGGGACAATGAGCAGTTCTTC	CASSPLAGVGDNEQFF
TRBV6-5	.	16	TRBJ2-3	.	TGTGCCAGCAGTTACGGGGGGGCTGGTAACACAGATACGCAGTATTTT	CASSYGGAGNTDTQYF
TRBV28	.	15	TRBJ1-5	.	TGTGCCAGCAGACCCGGACAGTTCGGGGACCAGCCCCAGCATTTT	CASRPGQFGDQPQHF
TRBV11-3	.	17	TRBJ2-2	TRBD1	TGTGCCAGCAGCCCAAGTGGGGGACAGGTGAACACCGGGGAGCTGTTTTTT	CASSPSGGQVNTGELFF
TRBV19	.	14	TRBJ2-1	.	TGTGCCAGCTCTTCCGGTAGCGGCTACAATGAGCAGTTCTTC	CASSSGSGYNEQFF
TRBV7-2	.	15	TRBJ1-5	.	TGTGCCAGCAGCTTAGGAGGCGGGGACTATCAGCCCCAGCATTTT	CASSLGGGDYQPQHF
TRBV5-1	.	15	TRBJ2-5	TRBD1	TGCGCCAGCAGCTTGGCTAACAGGGGCGGGGAGACCCAGTACTTC	CASSLANRGGETQYF
TRBV24-1	.	19	TRBJ1-6	.	TGTGCCACCAACCCACAGGGTCGGGATCAGAGCTCCTATAATTCACCCCTCCACTTT	CATNPQGRDQSSYNSPLHF